This TCR beta chain appears in the sequencing data of a study of shared clonotypes between healthy human individuals. Study information: Every donor yielded three CD4 naive, three CD4 memory, two CD8 naive and one CD8 memory plate.

A remark on this clone: Its antigen remains unidentified.

Trimming took 7 bases from V and 2 from J, leaving 15 bases between them. The CDR3 is 15 amino acids. The germline V gene encodes CDR1 SNHLY and CDR2 FYNNEI. Execution of the assay was at deep level. Method: immunoSEQ multiplex PCR; TCRdb's copy keeps in-frame clones and lacks some. This repertoire shows about 1.5 million clones, roughly 96% found once; its top ten account for approximately 1.2%. General study findings and limits: The study generally estimated greater richness for naive than memory subsets. The donor pool, a small one, limited the genetic and exposure-history diversity represented.

The rearrangement links TRBV2 to TRBJ1-5; D is unresolved. Material for sequencing was naive CD4+ T cells sorted from blood. Subset meaning: CD45RA+ positively selected. This clonotype was sampled from a man between 25 and 39 years old in good health. The CDR3 sequence: CASKGTAYRNQPQHF. DNA of the CDR3: TGTGCCAGCAAGGGTACCGCGTATCGCAATCAGCCCCAGCATTTT.